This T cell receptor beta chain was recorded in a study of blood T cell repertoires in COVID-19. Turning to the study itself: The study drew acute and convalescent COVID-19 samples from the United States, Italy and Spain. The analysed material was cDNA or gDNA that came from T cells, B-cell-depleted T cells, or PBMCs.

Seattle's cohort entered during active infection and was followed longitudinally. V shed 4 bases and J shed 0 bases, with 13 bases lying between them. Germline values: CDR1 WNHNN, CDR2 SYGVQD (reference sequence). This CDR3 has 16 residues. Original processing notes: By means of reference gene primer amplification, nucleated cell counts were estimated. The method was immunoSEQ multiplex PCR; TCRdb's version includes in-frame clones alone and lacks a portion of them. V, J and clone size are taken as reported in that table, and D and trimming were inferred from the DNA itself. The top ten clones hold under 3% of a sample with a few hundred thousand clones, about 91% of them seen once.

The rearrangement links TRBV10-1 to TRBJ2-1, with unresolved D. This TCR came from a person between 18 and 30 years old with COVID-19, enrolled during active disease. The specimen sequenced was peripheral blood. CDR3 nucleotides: TGCGCCAGCAGTGGAACGACTCAAAGCTCCTACAATGAGCAGTTCTTC. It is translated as CASSGTTQSSYNEQFF.